The 23 T cell receptor beta chains below were found in one sample sequenced in a study of CD4 T cells in relation to SARS-CoV-2 and coronaviruses (dated by TCRdb to the early 2020s). Receptor libraries were prepared by the immunoSEQ multiplex PCR assay. TCRdb stores this immuneACCESS table with in-frame sequences only. Part of the clones is absent; in the studies checked, under half of the shortfall reflects unresolved V genes, and no reason is known for the rest. This sample gives approximately 27,000 clones in total; 75% of them show up just once. Clones ranked in the top ten supply over 10% of the sample. The antigens these receptors bind are not known. CD4+ T cells from unexposed donors were collected before the COVID-19 pandemic (2011-2018). Following 10 days of culture, the EasySep CD4+ T cell isolation kit was used to isolate CD4+ T cells. Sequenced: CD4+ T cells from PBMCs, cultured in vitro. These receptors came from a human donor in good health.

J is TRBJ2-5 and V is TRBV7-2; 7 bases are a match to TRBD2. V lost 4 bases, J lost 2 bases, and 7 bases stayed unmatched. This CDR3 is built from 15 residues. The germline gives CDR1 SGHTA, CDR2 FQGNSA. The CDR3 here is CASSSQSGGQETQYF. The DNA for the CDR3 is TGTGCCAGCAGCTCCCAATCGGGGGGTCAAGAGACCCAGTACTTC.

The V gene is TRBV4-1, the J gene TRBJ2-3, with TRBD2 as a possible D gene (6 bases). This CDR3 has 16 amino acids. The ends were cut back, 1 base at V and 2 bases at J, with 13 bases in the middle. Germline CDR1 is MGHRA and CDR2 is YSYEKL. CDR3 in DNA: TGCGCCAGCAGCCAAGCGTGGACTACCTTCACAGATACGCAGTATTTT. Translation: CASSQAWTTFTDTQYF.

This rearrangement joins TRBV4-3 to TRBJ2-5; the D gene is possibly TRBD2 (6 bases). V was clipped by 1 base and J by 6 bases, with 9 bases between them. Germline V gene sequence: CDR1 LGHNA, CDR2 YSLEER. There are 13 residues in the CDR3. In DNA form, the CDR3 reads TGCGCCAGCAGCCAAGTGGAGGGACAGACCCAGTACTTC. This sequence encodes CASSQVEGQTQYF.

CDR3 loop: CASRIPGNTEAFF. In DNA form, the CDR3 reads TGTGCCAGCAGGATTCCGGGGAACACTGAAGCTTTCTTT. The rearrangement uses TRBV7-2 and TRBJ1-1; no firm D call. Germline-derived CDR1 and CDR2 are SGHTA and FQGNSA. The CDR3 totals 13 residues. V shed 6 bases and J shed 1 base, with 9 bases lying between them. Using reference TRBV7-2 and TRBJ1-1 for the parts outside the CDR3, the full variable domain is GAGVSQSPSNKVTEKGKDVELRCDPISGHTALYWYRQSLGQGLEFLIYFQGNSAPDKSGLPSDRFSAERTGGSVSTLTIQRTQQEDSAVYLCASRIPGNTEAFFGQGTRLTVV.

The chain couples TRBV5-6 to TRBJ2-3; the D gene is possibly TRBD1 (5 bases). The CDR3 runs to 17 residues. Germline CDR1 SGHDT, CDR2 YYEEEE. The V end lost 0 bases, the J end lost 2 bases, and 16 bases lay between the germline ends. The CDR3 is CASSLERTYEFTDTQYF. DNA for the CDR3: TGTGCCAGCAGCTTGGAAAGGACATACGAATTCACAGATACGCAGTATTTT. Filled out from reference TRBV5-6 and TRBJ2-3, the complete variable domain reads DAGVTQSPTHLIKTRGQQVTLRCSPKSGHDTVSWYQQALGQGPQFIFQYYEEEERQRGNFPDRFSGHQFPNYSSELNVNALLLGDSALYLCASSLERTYEFTDTQYFGPGTRLTVL.

This clone was counted a single time. This chain links TRBV12-3 or TRBV12-4 with TRBJ1-1, with D uncertain. V was pared by 6 bases and J by 5 bases, with 13 bases between. This CDR3 spans 13 amino acids. CDR3 nucleotides: TGTGCCAGCAGGGTAGGGTTGGGGACTGAAGCTTTCTTT. Amino acid sequence: CASRVGLGTEAFF.

V is TRBV5-4 and J is TRBJ1-6, with 10 bases fitting TRBD1. J was trimmed by 0 bases and V by 3 bases; bases with no gene match: 3. The CDR3 sequence is 17 residues long. CDR1 is SGHNT, CDR2 YYREEE, per germline (reference sequence). The CDR3 sequence: CASSSRTGGSYNSPLHF. The CDR3 nucleotides read TGTGCCAGCAGCTCACGGACAGGGGGCTCCTATAATTCACCCCTCCACTTT. Full variable domain (rest looked up from reference TRBV5-4 and TRBJ1-6): ETGVTQSPTHLIKTRGQQVTLRCSSQSGHNTVSWYQQALGQGPQFIFQYYREEENGRGNFPPRFSGLQFPNYSSELNVNALELDDSALYLCASSSRTGGSYNSPLHFGNGTRLTVT.

This clone was picked up one time. The V and J genes are TRBV3-1 (or the pseudogene TRBV3-2) and TRBJ1-2; D is ambiguous. Trimming shortened V by 5 bases and J by 3 bases, and 13 bases separated the two germline ends. CDR3 length equals 14 residues. Germline CDR1 reads LGHDT; CDR2 reads YNNKEL (reference sequence). This CDR3 is CASSEAPGDYGYTF. In DNA form, the CDR3 reads TGTGCCAGCAGCGAGGCTCCTGGAGACTATGGCTACACCTTC.

This chain uses TRBV18 with TRBJ2-5; D may correspond to TRBD1 or TRBD2 (6 bases each). Germline V CDR1 and CDR2: KGHSH, LQKENI. The CDR3 runs to 16 residues. The V and J ends lost 3 bases and 1 base respectively, with 15 bases between them. Written as DNA, the CDR3 is TGTGCCAGCTCACCGGCACAGGGCGGGGTCCAAGAGACCCAGTACTTC. It translates to CASSPAQGGVQETQYF.

The V and J genes are TRBV6-5 and TRBJ2-7; TRBD1 matches 9 bases. V trimming: 7 bases; J trimming: 7 bases; junction bases outside the gene matches: 8. Germline loops: CDR1 MNHEY, CDR2 SVGAGI. The CDR3 covers 13 residues. This CDR3 reads CASTPGQGREQYF. CDR3 nucleotide sequence: TGTGCCAGCACCCCGGGACAGGGTAGAGAGCAGTACTTC.

The chain employs TRBV9 and TRBJ1-4; 9 bases agree with TRBD1. Looked up from germline, CDR1 is SGDLS and CDR2 is YYNGEE. V lost 4 bases and J lost 4; bases outside the gene matches: 5. The CDR3 contains 15 residues. CDR3 coding DNA: TGTGCCAGCAGCAACCGACAGGGGGATAATGAAAAACTGTTTTTT. This gives the protein CASSNRQGDNEKLFF.

This clone showed up just once. The chain employs TRBV4-3 and TRBJ1-4; 7 nucleotides line up with TRBD1. Germline lookup yields CDR1 LGHNA and CDR2 YSLEER. The CDR3 length is 13 residues. Trimming removed 1 base from V and 10 bases from J; junction bases left unmatched: 3. The CDR3 region is CASSQAGGAKLFF. CDR3 coding DNA: TGCGCCAGCAGCCAAGCAGGGGGGGCAAAACTGTTTTTT.

As DNA, the CDR3 is TGTGCCAGCAGTAGACAGGGATTCTATGGCTACACCTTC. It codes for CASSRQGFYGYTF. The chain joins TRBV12-3 or TRBV12-4 to TRBJ1-2; TRBD1 matches at 7 bases. J was trimmed by 4 bases and V by 5 bases; bases with no gene match: 4. This CDR3 is 13 amino acids long.

The chain employs TRBV14 and TRBJ2-7; tentatively, D is TRBD1 (6 bases). CDR3 length: 16 amino acids. Trimming left V 3 bases short and J 2 bases short, with 17 bases between. Germline loops: CDR1 SGHDN, CDR2 FVKESK. The CDR3 DNA reads TGTGCCAGCAGCCAGCTTAACAGGGTCGGCACCTACGAGCAGTACTTC. Translated: CASSQLNRVGTYEQYF.

V and J are TRBV9 and TRBJ2-7; the D gene is possibly TRBD2 (5 bases). The CDR3 contains 16 residues. Germline V lookup: CDR1 SGDLS, CDR2 YYNGEE. The V gene lost 4 bases and the J gene lost 0 bases, with 17 bases spanning the gap. The CDR3 DNA reads TGTGCCAGCAGCCCAGGTGGCAGCGGAAGCTCCTACGAGCAGTACTTC. This encodes CASSPGGSGSSYEQYF.

This clone was seen only a few times. V is TRBV7-8 and J is TRBJ1-1; D may be TRBD1 (6 bases). V was trimmed by 5 bases and J by 8 bases, leaving 21 bases between them. This CDR3 region has 15 residues. Germline V gene lookup returns CDR1 SGHVS and CDR2 FQNEAQ. CDR3 nucleotides: TGTGCCAGCAGCCGGTCCCTAGGACAGTTCTTAGAAGCTTTCTTT. Its protein is CASSRSLGQFLEAFF.

The chain carries TRBV28 and TRBJ1-2, with a weak D call TRBD1 (5 bases). The V and J ends lost 8 bases and 4 bases respectively, with 11 bases between them. The germline CDR1 and CDR2 sequences are MDHEN and SYDVKM. The CDR3 spans 12 residues. CDR3 residues: CASLGGGYGYTF. The CDR3 DNA follows: TGTGCCAGCCTGGGGGGTGGCTATGGCTACACCTTC.

The V gene is TRBV4-3, the J gene TRBJ2-1; D is uncertain. V lost 0 bases and J 4 bases, leaving 10 bases between the germline ends. This CDR3 has 15 residues. Germline V lookup: CDR1 LGHNA, CDR2 YSLEER. The CDR3 sequence: CASSQDVRVYNEQFF. CDR3 in DNA: TGCGCCAGCAGCCAAGATGTAAGGGTTTACAATGAGCAGTTCTTC.

This chain uses TRBV2 with TRBJ1-2; 10 bases agree with TRBD1. With V trimmed by 6 bases and J by 6 bases, 7 bases remained unmatched. CDR1 is SNHLY and CDR2 is FYNNEI in the germline V gene. The CDR3 extends over 14 amino acids. CDR3 in amino acids: CASSQPGQGHGYTF. The CDR3 region has the DNA TGTGCCAGCAGCCAACCGGGACAGGGGCATGGCTACACCTTC.

This sequence joins TRBV5-4 and TRBJ2-7, with 7 bases fitting TRBD2. V dropped 1 base and J dropped 0; count of bases not matched to a gene: 1. Germline CDR1 reads SGHNT; CDR2 reads YYREEE (reference sequence). The CDR3 extends over 14 amino acids. The CDR3, as DNA: TGTGCCAGCAGCTTGTGGGAGGGCTCCTACGAGCAGTACTTC. It encodes CASSLWEGSYEQYF.

The CDR3 loop reads CASSRALELFF. The CDR3 region has the DNA TGTGCCAGCAGCCGGGCTTTGGAACTGTTTTTT. The chain carries TRBV7-9 and TRBJ1-4; D not resolved. V was pared by 5 bases and J by 12 bases, with 10 bases between. The CDR3 totals 11 residues. CDR1 and CDR2 from the germline V gene are SEHNR and FQNEAQ (reference sequence).

The chain links TRBV4-1 to TRBJ2-7; D is unresolved. Germline V lookup: CDR1 MGHRA, CDR2 YSYEKL. There are 16 residues in the CDR3. V lost 1 base to trimming and J lost 2 bases, with 15 bases between them. This CDR3 reads CASSQGGSLRAYEQYF. The CDR3 DNA is TGCGCCAGCAGCCAAGGAGGTAGTCTCCGGGCCTACGAGCAGTACTTC.

The table lists this clone with a few counts. The chain is built from TRBV19 and TRBJ2-5; 9 bases match TRBD2. Germline CDR1 and CDR2: LNHDA and SQIVND (reference sequence). The CDR3 contains 15 residues. J lost 4 bases, V lost 3 bases, and 6 bases had no gene match. CDR3 region: CASSIVLAGRETQYF. CDR3 DNA: TGTGCCAGTAGTATCGTACTAGCGGGTAGAGAGACCCAGTACTTC.